The 7 T cell receptor beta chains listed next were all sequenced from one sample in a study of T cell changes during pregnancy in multiple sclerosis. Measured with immunoSEQ multiplex PCR; TCRdb has only the in-frame clones, and not every one. The sample has tens of thousands of clones, approximately 93% seen once. Sequencing used peripheral blood, obtained after pregnancy. These receptor sequences come from a female donor with multiple sclerosis, enrolled in a pregnancy study.

This rearrangement joins TRBV2 to TRBJ1-3; 8 bases agree with TRBD1. Germline V gene sequence: CDR1 SNHLY, CDR2 FYNNEI. V dropped 2 bases and J dropped 3; count of bases not matched to a gene: 3. The CDR3 consists of 15 residues. In DNA form, the CDR3 reads TGTGCCAGCAGTGAATTGACAGGGGATGGAAACACCATATATTTT. Translating it yields CASSELTGDGNTIYF.

V and J are TRBV21-1 and TRBJ2-5; TRBD2 was called by the table and not checked on the DNA. TRBV21-1 has pseudogene status. The CDR3 sequence is 16 residues long. CDR3 sequence: CASRPGSGRGQETQYF. Written as DNA, the CDR3 is TGTGCCAGCAGGCCGGGGAGCGGGAGAGGGCAAGAGACCCAGTACTTC.

The genes are TRBV28 and TRBJ2-3; D is unresolved. Trimming left V 4 bases short and J 1 base short, with 12 bases between. The CDR3 spans 15 residues. CDR1 is MDHEN and CDR2 is SYDVKM in the germline V gene. CDR3 sequence reads: CASSYFTLGTDTQYF. The CDR3 DNA sequence: TGTGCCAGCAGTTACTTTACGTTGGGCACAGATACGCAGTATTTT.

This chain connects TRBV5-1 to TRBJ2-5; 10 bases line up with TRBD1. The J call could be wrong; TRBJ2-7 is a better fit for the DNA end. This CDR3 has 15 residues. From germline, CDR1 is SGHRS and CDR2 YFSETQ. The CDR3 nucleotides are TGCGCCAGCAGCCCGGGACAGGGGCTATCCTACGAGCAGTACTTC. Translation: CASSPGQGLSYEQYF.

CDR3 residues: CATHFIPEGGATFNQPQHF. The DNA of the CDR3 is TGTGCCACCCACTTTATCCCGGAGGGAGGGGCCACCTTCAATCAGCCCCAGCATTTT. This chain uses TRBV19 with TRBJ1-5; a weak D match, TRBD1 (5 bases). The CDR3 consists of 19 residues. The germline V gene has CDR1 LNHDA and CDR2 SQIVND (reference sequence). Trimming shortened V by 10 bases and J by 3 bases, and 31 bases separated the two germline ends. The whole variable domain, filled in from reference TRBV19 and TRBJ1-5, reads DGGITQSPKYLFRKEGQNVTLSCEQNLNHDAMYWYRQDPGQGLRLIYYSQIVNDFQKGDIAEGYSVSREKKESFPLTVTSAQKNPTAFYLCATHFIPEGGATFNQPQHFGDGTRLSIL.

The chain employs TRBV2 and TRBJ2-5, with D perhaps TRBD2 (6 bases). The J call may be in error: the DNA end matches TRBJ2-7 better. Germline CDR1 reads SNHLY; CDR2 reads FYNNEI. The CDR3 covers 12 residues. The DNA for the CDR3 is TGTGCCAGCAGTCCCACTAGCCCCGAGCAGTACTTC. Encoded protein: CASSPTSPEQYF.

This chain connects TRBV7-6 to TRBJ2-4, with 7 nucleotides matching TRBD2. The CDR3 consists of 18 residues. The germline gives CDR1 SGHVS, CDR2 FNYEAQ. V gave up 1 base and J gave up 6 bases; unmatched junction bases: 15. The CDR3, as DNA: TGTGCCAGCAGCTTAGTCGCTTCTAGCGGAGGGGCCGCAAACATTCAGTACTTC. Protein: CASSLVASSGGAANIQYF.